The entry below describes one T cell receptor (beta chain). Only in-frame clones appear in the TCRdb table, and some are missing; sequencing was by immunoSEQ multiplex PCR. The repertoire holds about 86,000 clones, over 70% seen once, with approximately 34% in the top ten. The sample belongs to a study of blood T cell repertoires in COVID-19. Study details: COVID-19 samples from acute and convalescent phases originated in the United States, Italy and Spain. The analysed material was cDNA or gDNA that came from T cells, B-cell-depleted T cells, or PBMCs.

The germline CDR1 and CDR2 sequences are MNHEY and SMNVEV (reference sequence). There are 14 residues in the CDR3. J lost 8 bases, V lost 4 bases, and 7 bases had no gene match. The sequencing sample was made of peripheral blood. The origin of this receptor is a woman over 75 with active or convalescent COVID-19. The gene calls are TRBV27 and TRBJ1-2; TRBD1 aligns across 10 bases. The CDR3 nucleotides are TGTGCCAGCAGTTCCGGGACAGGGGAGGGGGGCTACACCTTC. Translated: CASSSGTGEGGYTF.